Each of the 23 T cell receptor beta chains below was sequenced from the same sample in a study of cytomegalovirus exposure and HLA in healthy donors. Assay used: immunoSEQ multiplex PCR; TCRdb lists only in-frame clones, some missing. This sample carries under 300,000 clones, 70% to 90% of them seen once, and the ten largest clones take over 0.95%. The specimen sequenced was PBMCs. All receptors derive from a woman between 25 and 40 years old in good health and CMV-seropositive.

The chain uses TRBV19 and TRBJ2-3; possibly TRBD1 for D (6 bases). Per germline, CDR1 LNHDA and CDR2 SQIVND (reference sequence). The ends were cut back, 4 bases at V and 9 bases at J, with 14 bases in the middle. The CDR3 is 13 residues long. The CDR3 sequence is CASSTSRGSTQYF. DNA for the CDR3: TGTGCCAGTAGTACTTCCAGGGGATCGACGCAGTATTTT.

This sequence joins TRBV19 and TRBJ2-5, with D tentatively TRBD1 (7 bases). From germline, CDR1 is LNHDA and CDR2 SQIVND (reference sequence). V dropped 7 bases and J dropped 2 bases, with 20 bases sitting between them. The CDR3 is 16 amino acids. CDR3 nucleotide sequence: TGTGCCAGTAAAGGGGGCTCCAGCGGGCCTCAAGAGACCCAGTACTTC. Protein sequence: CASKGGSSGPQETQYF.

In its sample, this clone was seen a few times. The rearrangement links TRBV7-6 to TRBJ2-7, with TRBD2 matching over 12 bases. The germline V gene encodes CDR1 SGHVS and CDR2 FNYEAQ. The V segment lost 5 bases and the J segment 5 bases; nucleotides outside the gene matches: 4. The CDR3 covers 14 residues. The CDR3 sequence is CASSPRLAGDEQYF. CDR3 nucleotide sequence: TGTGCCAGCAGCCCACGACTAGCGGGAGACGAGCAGTACTTC.

The genes are TRBV6-6 and TRBJ1-1; the D gene is possibly TRBD1 (6 bases). Germline CDR1 MNHNY, CDR2 SVGAGI (reference sequence). Trimming removed 6 bases from V and 7 bases from J, with 12 bases in between. This CDR3 is built from 12 residues. CDR3 nucleotide sequence: TGTGCCAGCAGCCCTCAGGGGTTTGAAGCTTTCTTT. Its protein is CASSPQGFEAFF.

The CDR3 sequence is CASSAAPQLAGVNEQFF. CDR3 DNA: TGCGCCAGCAGCGCCGCCCCCCAACTAGCGGGAGTTAATGAGCAGTTCTTC. The rearrangement joins TRBV5-1 to TRBJ2-1; 11 positions agree with TRBD2. Unmatched junction bases numbered 13, after V lost 4 bases and J lost 7 bases. Germline CDR1 SGHRS, CDR2 YFSETQ. The CDR3 totals 17 residues.

This chain connects TRBV18 to TRBJ1-1; 10 nucleotides align to TRBD1. The CDR3 runs to 15 residues. V shed 4 bases, J shed 5 bases, and the junction held 7 bases outside the gene matches. From germline, CDR1 is KGHSH and CDR2 LQKENI. The CDR3 DNA follows: TGTGCCAGCTCACGAGGACAGGGGGTAGGGACTGAAGCTTTCTTT. Residues: CASSRGQGVGTEAFF.

V and J are TRBV6-5 and TRBJ2-2, with TRBD1 matching over 7 bases. The CDR3 loop spans 15 amino acids. In germline, CDR1 is MNHEY, CDR2 SVGAGI. Trimming took 4 bases from V and 7 from J; bases not matched to a gene: 9. CDR3 DNA: TGTGCCAGCAGTTCCCCGGGACAGAGCCTCGGGGAGCTGTTTTTT. Translated: CASSSPGQSLGELFF.

The rearrangement uses TRBV4-1 and TRBJ2-7, with TRBD2 identical over 9 bases. The CDR3 is made up of 16 amino acids. The V gene end was trimmed by 0 bases and the J gene end by 3 bases; junction bases not matched to a gene: 6. Germline V CDR1 and CDR2: MGHRA, YSYEKL. The CDR3 sequence: CASSQDRLAGLYEQYF. In nucleotides, the CDR3 is TGCGCCAGCAGCCAAGATCGGCTAGCGGGACTCTACGAGCAGTACTTC.

The chain uses TRBV5-6 and TRBJ2-5; 8 bases match TRBD1. The CDR3 length is 16 residues. Germline CDR1 is SGHDT and CDR2 is YYEEEE. J was trimmed by 7 bases and V by 3 bases; bases with no gene match: 14. CDR3 sequence (DNA): TGTGCCAGCAGCTCGATGGGACAGGCGGACGGTACGACCCAGTACTTC. The encoded protein is CASSSMGQADGTTQYF.

The gene calls are TRBV5-1 and TRBJ1-2; 7 bases are a match to TRBD1. Germline trimming cut 0 bases from V and 4 bases from J; bases unmatched to any gene: 3. Germline V gene lookup returns CDR1 SGHRS and CDR2 YFSETQ. CDR3 length: 14 amino acids. The CDR3 here is CASSLGQGVYGYTF. CDR3 in DNA: TGCGCCAGCAGCTTGGGGCAGGGGGTCTATGGCTACACCTTC.

The V gene is TRBV28, the J gene TRBJ1-1, with 9 bases lining up with TRBD1. Germline V gene data show CDR1 as MDHEN and CDR2 as SYDVKM. The CDR3 runs to 16 residues. V lost 6 bases and J lost 0; bases outside the gene matches: 8. CDR3: CASSPDRGYMNTEAFF. The CDR3 DNA reads TGTGCCAGCAGCCCGGACAGGGGATACATGAACACTGAAGCTTTCTTT.

The V gene is TRBV11-3, the J gene TRBJ1-1, with D possibly TRBD1 on 6 matching bases. Per germline, CDR1 SGHNT and CDR2 YENEEA. The CDR3 runs to 14 residues. The V gene lost 1 base and the J gene lost 4 bases, with 10 bases spanning the gap. CDR3 region: CASSLGGGSTEAFF. The CDR3 DNA reads as TGTGCCAGCAGCTTAGGGGGGGGCAGCACTGAAGCTTTCTTT.

CDR3 nucleotides: TGTGCCACTTCTAGCGGGGGTGGGAATACGCAGTATTTT. This sequence encodes CATSSGGGNTQYF. The genes are TRBV10-3 and TRBJ2-3, with TRBD2 identical over 10 bases. Germline lookup yields CDR1 ENHRY and CDR2 SYGVKD. The CDR3 is made up of 13 amino acids. V lost 10 bases to trimming and J lost 7 bases; unmatched junction nucleotides: 8.

This chain connects TRBV9 to TRBJ1-2; no reliable D call. The CDR3 is 12 residues long. V lost 4 bases and J 4 bases, leaving 8 bases between the germline ends. Germline V gene lookup returns CDR1 SGDLS and CDR2 YYNGEE. CDR3 sequence (DNA): TGTGCCAGCAGCCGAGCAGGCTATGGCTACACCTTC. It yields the protein CASSRAGYGYTF.

As to this clone: One end of the junction is discordant with germline, which a read error may explain. The chain couples TRBV27 to TRBJ1-1; possibly TRBD1 for D (6 bases). The V gene's germline CDR1 is MNHEY and CDR2 SMNVEV (reference sequence). The CDR3 runs to 14 residues. Here the CDR3 reads CVSAPGVEITEAFF. The CDR3 DNA reads as TGTGTCAGCGCCCCAGGGGTGGAGATCACTGAAGCTTTCTTT.

The count of this clone is one. The chain recombines TRBV19 with TRBJ1-1; D gene uncertain. V was shortened by 7 bases and J by 0 bases, with 6 bases between the two germline ends. The CDR3 totals 12 residues. CDR1 and CDR2 from the germline V gene are LNHDA and SQIVND (reference sequence). CDR3 nucleotides: TGTGCCAGTAAGAGCGTGAACACTGAAGCTTTCTTT. This encodes CASKSVNTEAFF.

The J gene is TRBJ2-7, the V gene TRBV28, with D tentatively TRBD1 (5 bases). This CDR3 contains 14 residues. Between the trimmed V and J ends, which lost 2 bases and 2 bases, there was a span of 10 bases. Germline V gives CDR1 MDHEN, CDR2 SYDVKM. The CDR3, as DNA: TGTGCCAGCAGTTTAGTAGCCAGGGCCTACGAGCAGTACTTC. It yields the protein CASSLVARAYEQYF.

The chain is built from TRBV6-1 and TRBJ1-1; 9 positions agree with TRBD1. The length of the CDR3 is 19 residues. Trimming took 6 bases from V and 3 from J; bases not matched to a gene: 20. Germline loops: CDR1 MNHNS, CDR2 SASEGT. In nucleotides, the CDR3 is TGTGCCAGCAGCGAACTTCCGGGACAGGGTCACGGGGGGGACACTGAAGCTTTCTTT. It is translated as CASSELPGQGHGGDTEAFF.

Only one count was recorded for this clone. The genes are TRBV7-9 and TRBJ1-5, with a tentative D call TRBD1 (5 bases). Between the trimmed V and J ends, which lost 0 bases and 3 bases, there was a span of 9 bases. Germline CDR1 is SEHNR and CDR2 is FQNEAQ (reference sequence). This CDR3 spans 15 amino acids. The CDR3 loop reads CASSLAGAVNQPQHF. The CDR3 region has the DNA TGTGCCAGCAGCTTAGCTGGGGCAGTCAATCAGCCCCAGCATTTT.

The genes are TRBV18 and TRBJ2-1, with 14 positions matching TRBD2. The germline V gene has CDR1 KGHSH and CDR2 LQKENI. The CDR3 runs 16 residues. V trimming: 1 base; J trimming: 6 bases; junction bases outside the gene matches: 2. The CDR3 DNA reads TGTGCCAGCTCACCACAGGGACTAGCGGGAGTCAATGAGCAGTTCTTC. Encoded protein: CASSPQGLAGVNEQFF.

The rearrangement joins TRBV19 to TRBJ2-1, with 7 bases fitting TRBD2. Germline CDR1 reads LNHDA; CDR2 reads SQIVND (reference sequence). The CDR3 totals 14 residues. V dropped 4 bases and J dropped 4; count of bases not matched to a gene: 4. The DNA of the CDR3 is TGTGCCAGTAGTACTCTAGCGGAATACAATGAGCAGTTCTTC. The encoded protein is CASSTLAEYNEQFF. Supplemented by reference TRBV19 and TRBJ2-1, the full variable domain reads DGGITQSPKYLFRKEGQNVTLSCEQNLNHDAMYWYRQDPGQGLRLIYYSQIVNDFQKGDIAEGYSVSREKKESFPLTVTSAQKNPTAFYLCASSTLAEYNEQFFGPGTRLTVL.

This clone was observed a handful of times. The chain recombines TRBV18 with TRBJ2-7, with 7 positions matching TRBD2. In germline, CDR1 is KGHSH, CDR2 LQKENI. J gave up 2 bases and V 3 bases, and 10 bases lay outside the gene matches. The CDR3 extends over 16 amino acids. CDR3 DNA: TGTGCCAGCTCACCCATGCCGGGACTAATAACCTACGAGCAGTACTTC. Translation: CASSPMPGLITYEQYF.

The rearrangement uses TRBV2 and TRBJ2-7; 13 nucleotides match TRBD2. This CDR3 has 15 amino acids. Germline CDR1 is SNHLY and CDR2 is FYNNEI. The ends lost 6 bases at V and 3 bases at J; junction bases unmatched: 5. This CDR3 is CASRKLAGGLYEQYF. The CDR3 DNA follows: TGTGCCAGCAGGAAACTAGCGGGAGGGCTCTACGAGCAGTACTTC. The whole variable domain, remainder taken from reference TRBV2 and TRBJ2-7, is EPEVTQTPSHQVTQMGQEVILRCVPISNHLYFYWYRQILGQKVEFLVSFYNNEISEKSEIFDDQFSVERPDGSNFTLKIRSTKLEDSAMYFCASRKLAGGLYEQYFGPGTRLTVT.